This TCR beta chain was identified during a study of Ad26.COV2.S vaccination and SARS-CoV-2 variants. As for the study in general: Each vaccinee took Ad26.COV2.S intramuscularly, once or twice 56 days apart. Study outcomes and limitations: It was reported that spike-specific CD8+ and CD4+ T cell responses were substantially broad after vaccination.

About this clone: Its specificity is unknown.

CDR3 size: 14 residues. CDR1 MNHEY and CDR2 SMNVEV come from the germline V gene (reference sequence). Trimming left V 1 base short and J 5 bases short, with 9 bases between. Assay used: immunoSEQ multiplex PCR; TCRdb lists only in-frame clones, some missing. This sample has hundreds of thousands of clones; approximately 88% occur once, and the top ten carry over 1.3%. Treatment in this sample: 15 to 20 received Ad26.COV2.S at low or high dose, single or two shots; five or six received placebo; per-sample allocation not given. Collection of the samples took place on day 63 after the first injection of vaccine or placebo. Wuhan-strain SARS-CoV-2 spike was expressed by the Ad26 vector that made up the vaccine.

Material: peripheral blood, obtained in a trial of Ad26.COV2.S vaccine versus placebo. The sequence derives from a person between 18 and 65 years old who received the Ad26.COV2.S COVID-19 vaccine or a placebo. The V gene is TRBV27, the J gene TRBJ2-1; D uncertain. CDR3 region: CASSLYMGNNEQFF. CDR3 sequence (DNA): TGTGCCAGCAGTTTATATATGGGGAACAATGAGCAGTTCTTC.